These T cell receptor beta chains were read from a single sample in a study of T cell responses to AZD1222 COVID-19 vaccine. Data came from immunoSEQ multiplex PCR; TCRdb stores just in-frame clones and leaves some out. The sample holds about 140,000 clones, about 90% seen once. The sequencing used peripheral blood, collected 28 days after the second dose of the MenACWY control vaccine. The receptor source for this set is an adult who received the MenACWY meningococcal vaccine as a control. Each CDR3 is given with its conserved first and last residue. The D gene is left open where the match is weak. Only part of the rows carry a size: once, few, many, or a class if the clone is expanded.

.	TRBV27	.	TRBJ1-3	CASSLGGSGNTIYF	TGTGCCAGCAGTTTAGGGGGCTCTGGAAACACCATATATTTT
TRBD2	TRBV2	.	TRBJ2-7	CAVPSGVSYEQYF	TGTGCCGTACCTAGCGGGGTCTCCTACGAGCAGTACTTC
.	TRBV12-3/TRBV12-4	few	TRBJ1-4	CASREAANEKLFF	TGTGCCAGCAGAGAAGCGGCTAATGAAAAACTGTTTTTT
.	TRBV18	few	TRBJ2-7	CASSLDLDSSYEQYF	TGTGCCAGCTCGCTAGACCTAGACAGCTCCTACGAGCAGTACTTC
.	TRBV7-8	.	TRBJ1-5	CASSLGYGAQPQHF	TGTGCCAGCAGCCTAGGTTATGGGGCTCAGCCCCAGCATTTT
TRBD1	TRBV4-1	.	TRBJ2-5	CASSQPYPGQGDKETQYF	TGCGCCAGCAGCCAACCCTATCCGGGACAGGGGGATAAGGAGACCCAGTACTTC
.	TRBV2	.	TRBJ1-2	CASPVAENYGYTF	TGTGCCAGCCCTGTGGCGGAGAACTATGGCTACACCTTC
.	TRBV5-6	.	TRBJ2-7	CASSLGDGYEQYF	TGTGCCAGCAGCTTGGGGGACGGTTACGAGCAGTACTTC
TRBD1	TRBV7-2	.	TRBJ1-1	CASSFPDRGPAFF	TGTGCCAGCAGCTTCCCGGACAGGGGGCCTGCTTTCTTT
TRBD1	TRBV7-2	.	TRBJ1-3	CASSLVGQGARGNTIYF	TGTGCCAGCAGCTTAGTGGGACAGGGGGCAAGAGGAAACACCATATATTTT
.	TRBV12-3/TRBV12-4	few	TRBJ1-6	CASSPAEGSPLHF	TGTGCCAGCAGTCCTGCTGAGGGATCACCCCTCCACTTT
.	TRBV15	.	TRBJ1-2	CATSRGRVDGYTF	TGTGCCACCAGCAGAGGCAGGGTTGATGGCTACACCTTC
.	TRBV7-3	once	TRBJ1-1	CASSSVQGAEAFF	TGTGCCAGCAGCTCCGTCCAAGGCGCTGAAGCTTTCTTT
.	TRBV5-4	.	TRBJ1-1	CASSLPANTEAFF	TGTGCCAGCAGCTTGCCAGCAAACACTGAAGCTTTCTTT
TRBD2	TRBV29-1	.	TRBJ2-3	CSVAGLDAKVADTQYF	TGCAGCGTTGCCGGACTAGATGCCAAGGTCGCAGATACGCAGTATTTT
.	TRBV7-9	.	TRBJ2-2	CASRRRRETGELFF	TGTGCCAGCAGACGCCGCAGGGAAACCGGGGAGCTGTTTTTT
.	TRBV27	.	TRBJ1-2	CASRTGRNNYGYTF	TGTGCCAGCAGGACAGGCCGGAATAACTATGGCTACACCTTC
TRBD1	TRBV6-5	.	TRBJ1-4	CASKIWDREKLFF	TGTGCCAGCAAGATCTGGGACAGGGAAAAACTGTTTTTT
.	TRBV19	.	TRBJ2-2	CASSKGRDKNTGELFF	TGTGCCAGTAGTAAGGGTCGGGACAAAAACACCGGGGAGCTGTTTTTT
TRBD1	TRBV5-1	few	TRBJ1-5	CASSFTGTDNQPQHF	TGCGCCAGCAGCTTCACCGGGACAGATAATCAGCCCCAGCATTTT
.	TRBV12-3/TRBV12-4	.	TRBJ2-7	CASTDGVVYEQYF	TGTGCCAGCACCGATGGGGTAGTATACGAGCAGTACTTC
TRBD2	TRBV18	.	TRBJ2-2	CASLPRGMTDTGELFF	TGTGCCAGCTTACCGCGGGGGATGACAGACACCGGGGAGCTGTTTTTT
TRBD2	TRBV28	.	TRBJ2-2	CASSFGWGGDTGELFF	TGTGCCAGCAGTTTTGGATGGGGGGGTGACACCGGGGAGCTGTTTTTT
.	TRBV30	.	TRBJ1-1	CAWSSTGRTEAFF	TGTGCCTGGAGTAGTACAGGGCGGACTGAAGCTTTCTTT
.	TRBV21-1	.	TRBJ1-1	CASSKGAASQDRANTEAFF	TGTGCCAGCAGCAAGGGCGCTGCCTCCCAGGACAGGGCAAACACTGAAGCTTTCTTT
TRBD1	TRBV7-2	once	TRBJ1-5	CASSLQGSNQPQHF	TGTGCCAGCAGCCTACAGGGGAGCAATCAGCCCCAGCATTTT
.	TRBV30	.	TRBJ1-5	CAWSISENQPQHF	TGTGCCTGGAGTATCAGTGAGAATCAGCCCCAGCATTTT
TRBD2	TRBV2	.	TRBJ2-7	CASRDTGLAGGVYEQYF	TGTGCCAGCAGGGACACAGGACTAGCGGGAGGGGTCTACGAGCAGTACTTC
.	TRBV7-9	.	TRBJ1-2	CASSSGIGYGYTF	TGTGCCAGCAGCTCAGGGATCGGCTATGGCTACACCTTC